The source of this TCR beta chain is a study of shared clonotypes between healthy human individuals. Trimming took 4 bases from V and 1 from J, leaving 15 bases between them. The germline CDR1 and CDR2 sequences are SGDLS and YYNGEE. This CDR3 is built from 15 residues. This table comes from immunoSEQ multiplex PCR, and its TCRdb copy is limited to in-frame clones, with some not included. The table lists about 1,900,000 clones, about 95% of them singletons. Positively selected for CCR7, the CD45RO-negative cells used as naive CD8 cells excluded terminally differentiated effector memory CD45RA+ cells.

The source is a young man in good health. Source material: naive CD8+ T cells sorted from blood. The genes are TRBV9 and TRBJ2-7, with unresolved D. As DNA, the CDR3 is TGTGCCAGCAGCAGTTCTCCGGGCCCTTCCTACGAGCAGTACTTC. It translates to CASSSSPGPSYEQYF.